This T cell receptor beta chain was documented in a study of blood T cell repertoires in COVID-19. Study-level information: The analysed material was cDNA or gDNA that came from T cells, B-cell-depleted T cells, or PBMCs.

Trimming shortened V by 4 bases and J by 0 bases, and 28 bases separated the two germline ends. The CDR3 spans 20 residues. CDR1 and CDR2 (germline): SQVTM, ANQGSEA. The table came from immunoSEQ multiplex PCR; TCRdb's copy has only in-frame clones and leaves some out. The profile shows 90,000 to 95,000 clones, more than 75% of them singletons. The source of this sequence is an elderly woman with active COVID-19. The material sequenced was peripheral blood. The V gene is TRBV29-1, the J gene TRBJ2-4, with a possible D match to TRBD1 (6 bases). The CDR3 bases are TGCAGCGTTGCTCTCACTGGGTCCCGGCCCAAGGGGGTAGCCAAAAACATTCAGTACTTC. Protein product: CSVALTGSRPKGVAKNIQYF.